A single sample gave rise to the 31 T cell receptor beta chains below, sequenced in a study of cytomegalovirus exposure and HLA in healthy donors. PCR primers comprised 60 Vbeta and 13 Jbeta primers. Only in-frame clones appear in the TCRdb table, and some are missing; sequencing was by immunoSEQ multiplex PCR. The sample gives roughly 220,000 clones, under 80% of which show up once; 1.8% is in the top ten. The material sequenced was PBMCs. These receptors all come from a woman between 25 and 40 years old in good health and CMV-seronegative.

This clone has just a few counts. The gene calls are TRBV6-1 and TRBJ1-1; D is unclear. In germline, CDR1 is MNHNS, CDR2 SASEGT. Between the trimmed V and J ends, which lost 3 bases and 5 bases, there was a span of 13 bases. The CDR3 spans 14 residues. CDR3 sequence reads: CASSETLGETEAFF. Written as DNA, the CDR3 is TGTGCCAGCAGTGAGACCCTCGGGGAAACTGAAGCTTTCTTT.

V and J are TRBV6-1 and TRBJ1-4; weak D call: TRBD1 (5 bases). Germline CDR1 and CDR2: MNHNS and SASEGT. The CDR3 runs to 16 residues. Trimming took 4 bases from V and 8 from J, leaving 20 bases between them. As DNA, the CDR3 is TGTGCCAGCAGTGTTATACGTGGAGGGGCCGAGGAAAAACTGTTTTTT. Its translation: CASSVIRGGAEEKLFF.

The sample holds a few counts of this clone. V usage is TRBV27 and J usage is TRBJ1-1; D is possibly TRBD1 (6 bases). Trimming removed 5 bases from V and 8 bases from J, with 21 bases in between. The CDR3 runs to 15 residues. CDR1 is MNHEY and CDR2 is SMNVEV in the germline V gene (reference sequence). The CDR3 is CASSPGNGGAGEAFF. The CDR3 coding sequence is TGTGCCAGCAGTCCCGGTAACGGGGGGGCAGGGGAAGCTTTCTTT.

This clone was detected only once. The rearrangement joins TRBV5-6 to TRBJ2-1; 7 bases fit TRBD1. Looked up from germline, CDR1 is SGHDT and CDR2 is YYEEEE. The CDR3 has 15 amino acids. V trimming: 0 bases; J trimming: 1 base; junction bases outside the gene matches: 1. The CDR3 loop reads CASSLVTGSYNEQFF. CDR3 nucleotide sequence: TGTGCCAGCAGCTTGGTGACAGGGTCCTACAATGAGCAGTTCTTC.

The count of this clone is one. The junction departs from the called germline gene at one end, perhaps through a read error. The chain links TRBV7-9 to TRBJ2-7, with D uncertain. Germline V gene lookup returns CDR1 SEHNR and CDR2 FQNEAQ (reference sequence). This CDR3 spans 12 amino acids. Written as DNA, the CDR3 is TGTTCCAGCAGCTTTATTCCTTACGAGCAGTACTTC. Residues: CSSSFIPYEQYF.

This clone was seen a handful of times. This chain uses TRBV9 with TRBJ2-3; D call uncertain. The germline CDR1 and CDR2 sequences are SGDLS and YYNGEE. V was clipped by 0 bases and J by 2 bases, with 10 bases between them. CDR3 length: 15 amino acids. The CDR3 spells CASSVGNSLTDTQYF. CDR3 DNA sequence: TGTGCCAGCAGCGTAGGAAACAGTCTCACAGATACGCAGTATTTT.

This clone was picked up a small number of times. The chain uses TRBV6-1 and TRBJ1-1; D remains unclear. V was trimmed by 6 bases and J by 0 bases, leaving 14 bases between them. This CDR3 is 15 amino acids long. CDR1 and CDR2 from the germline V gene are MNHNS and SASEGT. CDR3 DNA sequence: TGTGCCAGCAGGATCCAGGAAAACATGAACACTGAAGCTTTCTTT. Residues: CASRIQENMNTEAFF.

The chain joins TRBV30 to TRBJ2-2; the D gene is possibly TRBD2 (6 bases). V lost 7 bases, J lost 0 bases, and 15 bases lay in between. The CDR3 extends over 15 amino acids. The germline CDR1 and CDR2 sequences are GTSNPN and SVGIG (reference sequence). The CDR3 spells CAFSAGTANTGELFF. The CDR3 bases are TGTGCCTTCTCCGCCGGGACTGCGAACACCGGGGAGCTGTTTTTT.

The chain is built from TRBV18 and TRBJ2-2; TRBD2 might be the D (5 bases). V was pared by 5 bases and J by 5 bases, with 12 bases between. Germline values: CDR1 KGHSH, CDR2 LQKENI. This CDR3 comprises 14 residues. This CDR3 reads CASSVGEGTGELFF. CDR3 DNA sequence: TGTGCCAGCTCAGTCGGAGAGGGAACCGGGGAGCTGTTTTTT.

The V gene is TRBV27, the J gene TRBJ1-2, with 7 bases fitting TRBD1. Trimming removed 4 bases from V and 8 bases from J; junction bases left unmatched: 10. The CDR3 covers 14 residues. Germline lookup yields CDR1 MNHEY and CDR2 SMNVEV (reference sequence). CDR3 region: CASSSLQGKGGYTF. The CDR3 DNA follows: TGTGCCAGCAGTTCGTTACAGGGGAAGGGGGGCTACACCTTC.

This clone was counted a few times. V usage is TRBV6-1 and J usage is TRBJ1-1; 8 positions agree with TRBD1. The CDR3 runs to 13 residues. Per the germline V gene, CDR1 is MNHNS and CDR2 is SASEGT. V lost 2 bases and J lost 7; bases outside the gene matches: 3. CDR3 sequence (DNA): TGTGCCAGCAGTGAACGCGGACAGGGTGAAGCTTTCTTT. Translation gives CASSERGQGEAFF.

This chain connects TRBV5-4 to TRBJ2-1; D is unclear. This CDR3 is built from 11 residues. Trimming left V 3 bases short and J 9 bases short, with 7 bases between. Per germline, CDR1 SGHNT and CDR2 YYREEE (reference sequence). CDR3 amino acids: CASSSPGEQFF. DNA of the CDR3: TGTGCCAGCAGCTCCCCGGGTGAGCAGTTCTTC.

For this clone: One end of the junction is discordant with germline, which a read error may explain. The genes are TRBV7-7 and TRBJ1-5, with D hard to call. Germline loops: CDR1 SSHAT, CDR2 FNYEAQ (reference sequence). CDR3 size: 13 residues. CDR3 in DNA: TGTGCTAGCAGCGAAGGAGTAGGTCAGCCCCAGCATTTT. It is translated as CASSEGVGQPQHF.

This chain joins TRBV29-1 and TRBJ1-3; D remains unclear. Germline loops: CDR1 SQVTM, CDR2 ANQGSEA. Trimming shortened V by 2 bases and J by 4 bases, and 6 bases separated the two germline ends. The CDR3 loop spans 12 amino acids. CDR3 loop: CSVELDGNTIYF. CDR3 sequence (DNA): TGCAGCGTTGAACTAGACGGAAACACCATATATTTT.

The CDR3 nucleotides are TGTGCCAGCAGCTTGGGCGGCCCGGGGTTCTCTGAAGCTTTCTTT. Its protein is CASSLGGPGFSEAFF. The J gene is TRBJ1-1, the V gene TRBV5-6; D ambiguous. Germline-derived CDR1 and CDR2 are SGHDT and YYEEEE. The CDR3 is made up of 15 amino acids. With 0 bases removed from V and 6 bases from J, the gap between germline ends came to 15 bases.

About this clone itself: At one end the junction does not follow the germline gene, possibly because of a read error. This chain joins TRBV7-9 and TRBJ1-1; D might be TRBD1 (6 bases). Germline V gene data show CDR1 as SEHNR and CDR2 as FQNEAQ (reference sequence). The CDR3 runs 16 residues. The CDR3 spells CSSSLDGTRGGTEAFF. In DNA, the CDR3 is TGTTCCAGCAGCTTGGACGGAACCAGAGGGGGCACTGAAGCTTTCTTT. Full variable domain (outside the CDR3, taken from reference TRBV7-9 and TRBJ1-1): DTGVSQNPRHKITKRGQNVTFRCDPISEHNRLYWYRQTLGQGPEFLTYFQNEAQLEKSRLLSDRFSAERPKGSFSTLEIQRTEQGDSAMYLCSSSLDGTRGGTEAFFGQGTRLTVV.

The V and J genes are TRBV9 and TRBJ1-2, with D possibly being TRBD1 (6 bases). In germline, CDR1 is SGDLS, CDR2 YYNGEE. Trimming left V 5 bases short and J 5 bases short, with 19 bases between. The CDR3 totals 15 residues. This chain's CDR3 is CASSDLRQGKYGYTF. CDR3 DNA: TGTGCCAGCAGTGATCTGCGCCAGGGGAAATATGGCTACACCTTC.

V is TRBV18 and J is TRBJ2-2; TRBD1 aligns across 8 bases. Germline V gives CDR1 KGHSH, CDR2 LQKENI. This CDR3 is built from 15 residues. Germline trimming cut 5 bases from V and 2 bases from J; bases unmatched to any gene: 4. CDR3 protein: CASSLGQANTGELFF. The CDR3 bases are TGTGCCAGCTCATTGGGACAGGCAAACACCGGGGAGCTGTTTTTT. Full variable domain (missing parts from reference TRBV18 and TRBJ2-2): NAGVMQNPRHLVRRRGQEARLRCSPMKGHSHVYWYRQLPEEGLKFMVYLQKENIIDESGMPKERFSAEFPKEGPSILRIQQVVRGDSAAYFCASSLGQANTGELFFGEGSRLTVL.

The chain uses TRBV11-3 and TRBJ2-3; 10 nucleotides align to TRBD2. The length of the CDR3 is 15 residues. CDR1 is SGHNT and CDR2 is YENEEA in the germline V gene. Trimming cost V 5 bases and J 3 bases; bases outside gene matches: 5. CDR3 amino acids: CASSPSGGATDTQYF. The CDR3 DNA sequence: TGTGCCAGCAGCCCCAGCGGGGGGGCAACAGATACGCAGTATTTT.

The V gene is TRBV5-1, the J gene TRBJ2-1; D might be TRBD1 (5 bases). Per the germline V gene, CDR1 is SGHRS and CDR2 is YFSETQ. V was pared by 3 bases and J by 9 bases, with 13 bases between. The CDR3 is 13 amino acids. CDR3 sequence: CASSSPQGTEQFF. CDR3 sequence (DNA): TGCGCCAGCAGCTCACCCCAGGGCACTGAGCAGTTCTTC.

This clone was observed a handful of times. The chain links TRBV20-1 to TRBJ2-7; TRBD1 might be the D (5 bases). The CDR3 runs to 11 residues. The germline V and J ends were trimmed by 3 bases and 3 bases, with 6 bases remaining between them. CDR1 is DFQATT, CDR2 SNEGSKA, per germline (reference sequence). The CDR3 coding sequence is TGCAGTGCTAGGGACATCTACGAGCAGTACTTC. Its translation: CSARDIYEQYF.

CDR3 sequence: CASTLRGGTGGHGYTF. For the CDR3, the DNA is TGTGCCAGCACCCTAAGAGGGGGGACAGGGGGTCATGGCTACACCTTC. The chain employs TRBV2 and TRBJ1-2; 11 nucleotides line up with TRBD1. The V segment lost 7 bases and the J segment 6 bases; nucleotides outside the gene matches: 13. This CDR3 comprises 16 residues. Germline loops: CDR1 SNHLY, CDR2 FYNNEI.

V and J are TRBV2 and TRBJ2-1, with TRBD2 identical over 10 bases. The CDR3 has 17 residues. The germline gives CDR1 SNHLY, CDR2 FYNNEI. V lost 5 bases, J lost 5 bases, and 12 bases stayed unmatched. CDR3 in DNA: TGTGCCAGCAGTCCTTTTGCTAGCGGGAGCGTCCACAATGAGCAGTTCTTC. Amino acid sequence: CASSPFASGSVHNEQFF.

The rearrangement links TRBV6-5 to TRBJ1-5; 8 bases map to TRBD1. V shed 4 bases, J shed 3 bases, and the junction held 5 bases outside the gene matches. Germline V gene sequence: CDR1 MNHEY, CDR2 SVGAGI. The CDR3 has 15 amino acids. The CDR3: CASSLGTGANQPQHF. In nucleotides, the CDR3 is TGTGCCAGCAGTTTAGGGACAGGCGCCAATCAGCCCCAGCATTTT.

As concerns this clone: One end of the junction varies from germline; a read error may be responsible. The rearrangement joins TRBV30 to TRBJ2-6, with D tentatively TRBD1 (5 bases). The germline CDR1 and CDR2 sequences are GTSNPN and SVGIG (reference sequence). There are 15 residues in the CDR3. The CDR3 sequence: CAWRVPITGATVLTF. In DNA form, the CDR3 reads TGTGCCTGGAGGGTTCCGATTACTGGGGCCACCGTCCTGACTTTC.

To note about this clone: Other nucleotide sequences in the sample specify the same CDR3. The chain links TRBV7-9 to TRBJ2-5; TRBD1 matches 8 bases. CDR1 and CDR2 from the germline V gene are SEHNR and FQNEAQ (reference sequence). The CDR3 length is 14 residues. The trim removed 6 bases at V and 4 bases at J, leaving 7 bases unmatched. The CDR3 sequence: CASSPRGLGETQYF. The DNA for the CDR3 is TGTGCCAGCAGTCCCAGGGGGCTAGGAGAGACCCAGTACTTC. Using reference TRBV7-9 and TRBJ2-5 for the parts outside the CDR3, the full variable domain is DTGVSQNPRHKITKRGQNVTFRCDPISEHNRLYWYRQTLGQGPEFLTYFQNEAQLEKSRLLSDRFSAERPKGSFSTLEIQRTEQGDSAMYLCASSPRGLGETQYFGPGTRLLVL.

This chain connects TRBV4-1 to TRBJ2-1; 11 nucleotides align to TRBD2. Germline V gene data show CDR1 as MGHRA and CDR2 as YSYEKL. V lost 2 bases, J lost 4 bases, and 1 base stayed unmatched. The CDR3 spans 15 residues. CDR3 protein: CASSQLAGGYNEQFF. In DNA, the CDR3 is TGCGCCAGCAGCCAACTAGCGGGAGGTTACAATGAGCAGTTCTTC.

In its sample, this clone was seen a few times. The V and J genes are TRBV6-6 and TRBJ2-7; D perhaps matches TRBD2 (5 bases). The CDR3 spans 14 residues. Between the trimmed V and J ends, which lost 0 bases and 4 bases, there was a span of 10 bases. Germline CDR1 reads MNHNY; CDR2 reads SVGAGI (reference sequence). CDR3 residues: CASSYSDGIYEQYF. The CDR3 DNA follows: TGTGCCAGCAGTTACTCGGACGGGATTTACGAGCAGTACTTC.

The chain is built from TRBV7-9 and TRBJ1-1, with 7 bases identical to TRBD1. The CDR3 contains 14 residues. Germline trimming cut 1 base from V and 1 base from J; bases unmatched to any gene: 0. CDR1 SEHNR and CDR2 FQNEAQ come from the germline V gene (reference sequence). The CDR3 coding sequence is TGTGCCAGCAGCTTAGGGGACAGGAACACTGAAGCTTTCTTT. It translates to CASSLGDRNTEAFF.

This clone was counted a few times. V gene TRBV18 combines with J gene TRBJ2-7, with D perhaps matching TRBD2 (7 bases). Germline V gene lookup returns CDR1 KGHSH and CDR2 LQKENI. Trimming removed 8 bases from V and 0 bases from J, with 11 bases in between. The CDR3 covers 13 residues. The CDR3 loop reads CASRGGHSYEQYF. In nucleotides, the CDR3 is TGTGCCAGCCGCGGGGGCCACTCCTACGAGCAGTACTTC. The variable domain in full, completed from reference TRBV18 and TRBJ2-7, reads NAGVMQNPRHLVRRRGQEARLRCSPMKGHSHVYWYRQLPEEGLKFMVYLQKENIIDESGMPKERFSAEFPKEGPSILRIQQVVRGDSAAYFCASRGGHSYEQYFGPGTRLTVT.

The gene calls are TRBV7-6 and TRBJ2-5; 10 positions match TRBD2. After removal of 7 bases from V and 4 bases from J, the junction contained 12 bases not matched to a gene. From germline, CDR1 is SGHVS and CDR2 FNYEAQ. The CDR3 has 16 residues. CDR3: CASNALAGALTETQYF. For the CDR3, the DNA is TGTGCCAGCAACGCCCTAGCGGGAGCGTTAACAGAGACCCAGTACTTC. The variable domain in full, with the rest retrieved from reference TRBV7-6 and TRBJ2-5, is GAGVSQSPRYKVTKRGQDVALRCDPISGHVSLYWYRQALGQGPEFLTYFNYEAQQDKSGLPNDRFSAERPEGSISTLTIQRTEQRDSAMYRCASNALAGALTETQYFGPGTRLLVL.